This record concerns one T cell receptor beta chain sequence. Its binding antigen is unknown. No much larger clone is present one base from it, and per-base qualities are unavailable. The cohort was made up of 500 to 800 healthy bone marrow donors. Cohort members were all nominally healthy when sampled, although unrecorded immune exposures were likely present. The donor tested CMV seronegative, placing the donor among the 350 to 400 seronegative members of the cohort. Every donor gave a peripheral blood sample, and the peripheral blood mononuclear cells from that sample were used for TCR beta sequencing. The Qiagen DNeasy Blood Extraction Kit was used to extract genomic DNA from the blood cell samples. Taken from the germline V gene, the CDR1 and CDR2 loops are MNHEY and SVGAGI. There are 16 amino acids in the CDR3, from cysteine to phenylalanine inclusive. CDR3 DNA is the only sequence kept; it has 48 bases, read in frame from the first base. Between the V and J ends, shortened by 0 bases and 4 bases respectively, the junction contains 14 bases.

This record comes from a study of cytomegalovirus exposure and HLA in healthy donors (dated by TCRdb to between 2016 and 2019). For context, the study as a whole: An earlier analysis of under 600 of the donors reported about 290 Gb of sequence data and 117 million unique TCR beta sequences from about 179 million T cells. The study combined high-throughput TCR immunosequencing, statistical association of individual TCRs with disease status, and machine learning to predict cytomegalovirus infection status. The genetic ancestry cluster associated with self-reported Caucasian donors included about 84% of the 398 genotyped donors. The number of donors typed differed by locus, with about 620-630 for A, B, C, DRB1 and DQB1, more than 500 for DQA1, over 600 for DPA1, and some 470 for DPB1. Because of strong linkage in the cohort, roughly 5 DR-DQ haplotypes were treated as single units for association and clustering. The study was designed to test whether signatures of past pathogen exposure could be identified by cataloging public T cell receptors. To decide whether each TCR beta V gene segment behaved as functional or pseudogenic, an earlier analysis of fewer than 750 of the donors relied on high-throughput TCR beta sequencing. Donor age, sex, ethnicity and CMV serostatus were collected together with the repertoire data. Every discovery cohort repertoire had been produced on one sequencing platform. Along with the approximately 700-subject first cohort, a separate validation cohort of approximately 110 different subjects was used. Both class I and class II loci were covered by HLA typing, at four-digit resolution. An early release that covered fewer than 800 HLA-typed donors contained around 300 gigabases of sequencing data and around 85 million unique TCR sequences. A later genetic analysis used genome-wide SNP genotypes for about 65% of the 666 donors, treating that subset as a discovery cohort. Among some 410 genotyped donors of the cohort, an average of about 240,000 unique TCR beta nucleotide sequences were sequenced per donor, 15% to 20% of them non-productive. Using immunosequencing, the study profiled T cell repertoires from 666 subjects and related those repertoires to cytomegalovirus serostatus. The later analysis used no new phenotypic data to find candidate immune exposures, relying instead on TCR beta sequences and their occurrence across donors. To study patterns of TCR occurrence, a later analysis re-analyzed previously published TCR beta repertoires from around 660 donors and added high-resolution HLA genotyping. Beyond this particular receptor, the publication reports: A later analysis found that TCR association rates varied across HLA loci, with DRB1 alleles showing the most associated TCRs and HLA-C alleles the fewest. In an earlier analysis of fewer than 750 of the donors, most TCR beta V segments were observed in productive rearrangements about 87% or about 30% of the time, broadly matching IMGT annotations. The study gave a list of some 150 TCR beta chains associated with cytomegalovirus. The sequencing pipeline was judged likely to have produced a cluster of highly shared sequence variants as a technical artifact. For the cohort, immune exposure information was limited to CMV serostatus. Most TCR sequences were seen in very few donors, while some public TCRs were found in many individuals. Several of the top co-occurrence clusters appeared to be linked to parvovirus B19, influenza, CMV and Epstein-Barr virus, according to a later analysis. According to a later analysis, most CMV-associated TCR beta chains appeared to be HLA-restricted, and the HLA associations seemed to be driven largely by CMV exposure. Only TCR beta chains were sequenced in this cohort, and the absence of alpha or paired-chain data limited detectable features. Some 15 rarely observed V segments, including chromosome 9 orphons, were excluded from the earlier analysis of approximately 500 of the donors because counts were too low. Because some donors lacked HLA typing at each locus, the association tests relied only on the typed subset. In vitro tests confirmed that three of the cytomegalovirus-associated TCR beta chains recognize cytomegalovirus antigens. At a false discovery rate of 0.05, a later analysis linked under 20,000 TCR beta sequences to specific HLA alleles. The authors suggested that the approach could potentially be extended to other disease states and immunological phenotypes. In a later analysis, HLA-associated TCR beta chains were found to be more clonally expanded and to have lower generation probabilities than equally common non-associated chains. In both the original and validation cohorts, the classifier was reported to diagnose cytomegalovirus status with high specificity and sensitivity. Assigning TCR associations to individual alleles was difficult when HLA alleles, especially DR and DQ, strongly co-occurred. A later genetic analysis reported fewer N-insertions in productive TCRs among donors in an Asian-associated ancestry cluster than the roughly 620-donor mean. The 87-base-pair reads could not distinguish some IMGT-functional V segments, including TRBV6-2 and TRBV6-3, so those segments were excluded. Correlated functional status among segregating V segments might be attributable to linkage disequilibrium, but an unknown experimental factor could not be ruled out. V-gene and J-gene trimming of TCR beta chains was associated with a missense DCLRE1C variant in a later genetic analysis, and the association was replicated in an independent cohort. Roughly uniform sequencing depth across donors was assumed in presence/absence analyses, although this assumption may not hold. A further reported finding was that TCR beta sequences accurately predicted the HLA-A and HLA-B alleles for most subjects in the first cohort.

The library was generated by the immunoSEQ multiplex PCR assay. For the multiplex PCR, a mixture combining 60 forward primers for TCR Vbeta segments and 13 reverse primers for TCR Jbeta segments was used. Amplification of the CDR3 region of rearranged TCR beta genes was performed with a multiplex PCR assay on genomic DNA. The amplified TCR beta libraries were sequenced on the Illumina HiSeq System as 87-base-pair reads. As for the original processing: In a later analysis, roughly 80 million unique TCR beta chains were counted across the 650 to 700 repertoires, and about 10 million of these chains were shared by at least two donors. To remove PCR and sequencing errors, raw reads were error-corrected and collapsed into unique sequences using a nearest-neighbor algorithm that merged closely related sequences. V, D and J gene segments were assigned by aligning CDR3 sequences to IMGT reference sequences. Each retained sequence needed at least a six-nucleotide match to both a V gene segment and a J gene segment. Rearrangements were classified as productive when the CDR3 lacked stop codons and remained in frame with V and J, and all other rearrangements were classified as non-productive. Following IMGT convention, CDR3 was defined as the stretch from the second conserved V-encoded cysteine to the conserved J-encoded phenylalanine. Sequences without an unambiguous match to a single V gene segment were excluded from the earlier analysis of several hundred of the donors. In an earlier analysis of approximately 560 of the donors, a V segment was called functional when productive rearrangements were above 56.7%, and segregating when the standard deviation between donors exceeded 5%. A statistical classification framework was built to diagnose cytomegalovirus status from the catalog of TCR beta chain sequences. A later analysis assigned V and J genes by comparing TCR nucleotide sequences with IMGT/GENE-DB human TR gene sequences. Using the TCRdist pipeline, a later analysis assigned CDR3 sequences along with most-parsimonious VDJ recombination scenarios. A later analysis defined each TCR beta chain by its CDR3 amino acid sequence plus V-gene family, and excluded reads lacking a unique V-gene family. A later analysis removed 500 to 650 highly shared, low-generation-probability nucleotide sequences to deal with suspected cross-contamination and a sequencing artifact. For each public chain, a later analysis derived a clonal expansion index from normalized ranks of inferred template counts within each repertoire. A later analysis computed generation probabilities with a VDJ recombination model fitted to out-of-frame rearrangements, and checked the results against IGoR. In a later analysis, TCR-TCR, TCR-HLA and TCR-CMV co-occurrence was scored with hypergeometric tests, and a repertoire-size bias correction was applied to TCR pairs. To estimate false discovery rates, a later analysis permuted the HLA or CMV assignments 20 times. In a later analysis, co-occurring TCRs were grouped using DBSCAN, and TCRdist sequence similarity was added for clustering within HLA-allele-positive subsets. Repertoires with fewer than 30,000 or more than 120,000 public chains, plus five repertoires with anomalous nucleotide sharing, were excluded from co-occurrence clustering. This is the immuneACCESS table as TCRdb keeps it, with only in-frame sequences that have V and J called. A part of the clones is gone; compared with another copy, unresolved V genes explain less than half, and the rest is unexplained. The DNA gave D and trimming, while V, J and clone size come from that table. This sample lists under 110,000 clones; 71% were detected once. The ten largest clones capture 2.5% to 3% of the sample.

The source is a female donor in good health and CMV-seronegative. The source material was PBMCs. This sequence uses TRBV6-5 and TRBJ2-3; 5 matching bases give a weak D call of TRBD1. The nucleotide sequence is TGTGCCAGCAGTTACTCGAAGGTCTCAGGGCCAGATACGCAGTATTTT. This encodes CASSYSKVSGPDTQYF.